These 14 T cell receptor beta chains came from one sample sequenced in a study of response to subunit inactivated influenza vaccine (dated by TCRdb to 2016 to 2019). The library was made by RT-PCR. Reads for this sample came from an Illumina HiSeq 2500. TCRdb reanalyzed the raw reads on its own, using fastp at Q25 for trimming and MiXCR for clone calling, and kept in-frame beta chains. Each record represents a unique CDR3 protein, reported with the most common genes and DNA among its rows. Recorded for this sample are roughly 630,000 distinct CDR3 sequences; about 14% of them occurred a single time. The top ten clonotypes cover approximately 7.6% of the sample. This specimen was PBMCs from blood, taken approximately 15 days before vaccination. The receptor source for this set is a man between 45 and 60 years old who received an inactivated influenza vaccine. Donor details come from another sample of the same person, matched by shared clones.

CDR3 sequence: CSARSADAYEQYF. In DNA, the CDR3 is TGCAGTGCTAGATCAGCGGATGCCTACGAGCAGTACTTC. The V and J genes are TRBV20-1 and TRBJ2-7, with TRBD2 as a possible D gene (5 bases). Trimming removed 2 bases at V and 2 bases at J, with 10 bases between. The CDR3 is 13 residues long. The germline gives CDR1 DFQATT, CDR2 SNEGSKA (reference sequence).

V is TRBV28 and J is TRBJ1-2; TRBD1 might be the D (6 bases). The germline V gene encodes CDR1 MDHEN and CDR2 SYDVKM. V was trimmed by 2 bases and J by 2 bases, leaving 18 bases between them. The CDR3 totals 17 residues. CDR3 sequence: CASSLNGLGGGNYGYTF. CDR3 coding DNA: TGTGCCAGCAGTTTAAATGGCCTGGGGGGGGGCAACTATGGCTACACCTTC.

This clonotype was detected only a few times. This chain joins TRBV7-2 and TRBJ2-5, with D maybe TRBD1 (6 bases). The V and J ends lost 5 bases and 7 bases respectively, with 17 bases between them. The CDR3 consists of 14 residues. The germline gives CDR1 SGHTA, CDR2 FQGNSA. The CDR3 loop reads CASSPLRGSATQYF. The CDR3 DNA is TGTGCCAGCAGCCCCCTAAGGGGGTCCGCGACCCAGTACTTC.

V is TRBV7-2 and J is TRBJ2-7, with D perhaps TRBD1 (6 bases). Trimming cost V 0 bases and J 2 bases, with 20 bases left between them. The CDR3 totals 18 residues. Germline lookup yields CDR1 SGHTA and CDR2 FQGNSA. CDR3 coding DNA: TGTGCCAGCAGCTTAGCACGACTTCCAGGGGAAAAAACCTACGAGCAGTACTTC. This encodes CASSLARLPGEKTYEQYF.

This clonotype was recorded a few times. The chain links TRBV7-9 to TRBJ2-3; the D gene is possibly TRBD1 (6 bases). CDR3 length: 16 amino acids. V was clipped by 5 bases and J by 1 base, with 16 bases between them. From germline, CDR1 is SEHNR and CDR2 FQNEAQ (reference sequence). CDR3 loop: CASSLGQTDRTDTQYF. The CDR3 DNA sequence: TGTGCCAGCAGCCTAGGACAGACGGACCGCACAGATACGCAGTATTTT. The complete variable domain, with remaining parts taken from reference TRBV7-9 and TRBJ2-3, reads DTGVSQNPRHKITKRGQNVTFRCDPISEHNRLYWYRQTLGQGPEFLTYFQNEAQLEKSRLLSDRFSAERPKGSFSTLEIQRTEQGDSAMYLCASSLGQTDRTDTQYFGPGTRLTVL.

There are a few counts of this clonotype. This CDR3 is CSARDALTSGSYNEQFF. The CDR3 bases are TGCAGTGCTAGAGATGCCCTGACTAGCGGGTCCTACAATGAGCAGTTCTTC. This chain links TRBV20-1 with TRBJ2-1; TRBD2 aligns across 10 bases. V lost 0 bases, J lost 1 base, and 6 bases stayed unmatched. The CDR3 extends over 17 amino acids. Germline CDR1 reads DFQATT; CDR2 reads SNEGSKA (reference sequence).

Only a few counts were recorded for this clonotype. The chain couples TRBV3-1 to TRBJ2-1; D could derive from TRBD1 or TRBD2 (6 bases each). Germline CDR1 reads LGHDT; CDR2 reads YNNKEL (reference sequence). V lost 0 bases to trimming and J lost 9 bases, with 15 bases between them. CDR3 size: 15 residues. CDR3 residues: CASSQDSLGGGEQFF. In DNA, the CDR3 is TGTGCCAGCAGCCAAGACTCCTTGGGGGGCGGTGAGCAGTTCTTC.

In this sample, this clonotype turned up once. CDR3 in DNA: TGTGCCAGCAGGGGCCGAAACTCAGATACGCAGTATTTT. This sequence encodes CASRGRNSDTQYF. The genes are TRBV12-3 or TRBV12-4 and TRBJ2-3, with D uncertain. There are 13 residues in the CDR3. Trimming cost V 6 bases and J 4 bases, with 11 bases left between them.

The chain uses TRBV20-1 and TRBJ1-2, with 7 bases that match TRBD1. Germline CDR1 is DFQATT and CDR2 is SNEGSKA (reference sequence). The CDR3 sequence is 13 residues long. V lost 5 bases to trimming and J lost 4 bases; unmatched junction nucleotides: 7. Written as DNA, the CDR3 is TGCAGTGCTGTGACAGGGTCCCTCTATGGCTACACCTTC. Its protein is CSAVTGSLYGYTF.

The rearrangement links TRBV12-3 or TRBV12-4 to TRBJ1-5, with a tentative D call TRBD1 (6 bases). V dropped 3 bases and J dropped 1 base, with 16 bases sitting between them. This CDR3 has 17 residues. The chain's CDR3 is CASSLNRARRSNQPQHF. The CDR3 DNA reads as TGTGCCAGCAGTTTGAACAGGGCCAGAAGAAGCAATCAGCCCCAGCATTTT.

This clonotype was recorded at least ten times. The chain uses TRBV20-1 and TRBJ1-1; D gene uncertain. CDR3 length: 14 residues. The germline CDR1 and CDR2 sequences are DFQATT and SNEGSKA (reference sequence). The ends were cut back, 6 bases at V and 4 bases at J, with 18 bases in the middle. DNA for the CDR3: TGCAGTGCCCCTGGTCCTGGAACGACCACTGAAGCTTTCTTT. This codes for CSAPGPGTTTEAFF.

The chain uses TRBV11-2 and TRBJ2-1; 9 positions match TRBD2. Per the germline V gene, CDR1 is SGHAT and CDR2 is FQNNGV. The J segment lost 8 bases and the V segment lost 6 bases, leaving 14 bases of the junction unmatched. The CDR3 is 16 residues long. The CDR3 DNA is TGTGCCAGCAGAGCCTCGGGGACTAGCCGTACCGATGAGCAGTTCTTC. This codes for CASRASGTSRTDEQFF.

This clonotype was recorded a few times. The chain uses TRBV7-2 and TRBJ1-1, with 9 nucleotides matching TRBD1. The CDR3 is 15 amino acids. J gave up 4 bases and V 5 bases, and 8 bases lay outside the gene matches. CDR1 and CDR2 (germline): SGHTA, FQGNSA. CDR3 residues: CASSPGTGRSTEAFF. CDR3 sequence (DNA): TGTGCCAGCAGCCCAGGGACAGGGAGGAGCACTGAAGCTTTCTTT.

This clonotype has just a few counts. The J gene is TRBJ2-5, the V gene TRBV15; D gene ambiguous. Germline loops: CDR1 LNHNV, CDR2 YYDKDF (reference sequence). This CDR3 comprises 13 residues. V lost 8 bases and J 4 bases, leaving 14 bases between the germline ends. For the CDR3, the DNA is TGTGCCACCGGCCTTCTTCTAGTAGAGACCCAGTACTTC. It encodes CATGLLLVETQYF.